This T cell receptor beta chain was retrieved from a study of blood T cell repertoires in COVID-19 (dated by TCRdb to 2020 to 2022). Some background on the complete study: Samples covering the acute and convalescent phases of COVID-19 were provided by collaborators in the United States, Italy and Spain. The samples were drawn from the first 160 participants of the ongoing ImmuneRACE study and from some 1,300 subjects provided by 6 global collaborators. Subjects who had been exposed to COVID-19, were actively infected with it, or had recovered from it provided the deeply sampled blood TCRbeta repertoires that made up the dataset. The repertoires were made available in a free public database intended to serve as a resource for research on the immune response to SARS-CoV-2. Where available, HLA class I and class II types were taken from metadata supplied by the sample provider and were not determined by assay-based typing. Nearly every sample came with metadata listing a de-identified subject ID, COVID-19 status, age in years and sex. The material from the prospective study consisted of cDNA or gDNA derived from T cells, B-cell-depleted T cells, or PBMCs.

Regarding this clone: There is no known antigen for this receptor. Per-nucleotide qualities are absent, and no much larger clonotype sits a single base away.

CDR3 length: 16 amino acids, cysteine to phenylalanine. Here the CDR3 DNA is all that survives: 48 bases in frame from base 1. CDR1 is given as MNHNS and CDR2 as SASEGT, both from the germline V gene. V is clipped by 2 bases and J by 7 bases, and the sequence between their germline boundaries is 18 bases long. In the prospective study, participants were about 18 to 95 years old, resided in about two dozen geographic areas of the United States, and were enrolled through a virtual design. To assign participants to cohorts, the prospective study relied on clinical history that participants themselves reported in a screening survey and a study questionnaire. For ImmuneRACE Cohort 3, a participant was defined as recovered based on two consecutive negative NP/OP PCR tests, clearance by a healthcare professional, or resolution of symptoms. Mobile phlebotomists in the prospective study collected whole blood, serum and a nasopharyngeal or oropharyngeal swab from every participant. Prospective study participants could optionally give additional blood draws and questionnaires over an approximately two-month period. Before DNA extraction, prospective study blood samples were shipped either frozen or at room temperature.

What the study reported, not specific to this receptor: How much clinical and demographic metadata was included differed by source and by participant, and the metadata was provided uncurated.

The immunoSEQ Assay, a bias-controlled multiplex PCR, was used to amplify TCRbeta CDR3 regions from genomic DNA. The authors processed their data as follows. The number of nucleated cells in each sample was estimated by amplification of reference gene primers within the assay. Sequence reads were collapsed and filtered to measure the absolute abundance of every unique TCRbeta CDR3 rearrangement. Productive Simpson clonality was computed per sample as the square root of Simpson's diversity index over productive rearrangements. This immuneACCESS table, as held by TCRdb, lists in-frame sequences with V and J called but not all clones. Of the missing ones, under half trace to an unresolved V gene in checked studies; the others have no known cause. V and J calls and clone size come straight from that table; D and trimming were deduced from the DNA. The table for this sample lists fewer than 350,000 clones; over 75% of them were counted only once. The ten biggest clones cover 0.8% to 1% of the sample.

Here the chain combines TRBV6-1 and TRBJ1-5; TRBD1 is perhaps the D gene, given 6 matching bases. The TCR sequence derives from a woman aged 30 to 39 who had recovered from COVID-19. The sequencing sample was made of PBMCs or T cells enriched from blood (not recorded which). The CDR3 protein: CASSESRQALRQPQHF. The DNA is TGTGCCAGCAGTGAAAGTCGACAGGCCCTGAGGCAGCCCCAGCATTTT.